One and the same sample provided the 18 T cell receptor beta chains below, sequenced in a study of shared clonotypes between healthy human individuals. The data were produced by immunoSEQ multiplex PCR, yet TCRdb's version contains in-frame clones alone and is incomplete. The data show hundreds of thousands of clones, 74% seen once. The material sequenced was memory CD4+ T cells sorted from blood. Subset here: CD45RA-negative fraction. The source of these receptors is a woman aged 30 to 39 in good health.

The chain links TRBV10-3 to TRBJ1-2, with D possibly TRBD1 on 6 matching bases. The V end lost 5 bases, the J end lost 6 bases, and 19 bases lay between the germline ends. There are 15 residues in the CDR3. Looked up from germline, CDR1 is ENHRY and CDR2 is SYGVKD. DNA of the CDR3: TGTGCCATCAGTCTCGATCTGACAGGTGGGAATGGCTACACCTTC. Protein: CAISLDLTGGNGYTF.

The V and J genes are TRBV6-1 and TRBJ2-6; D unclear. The CDR3 runs to 14 residues. CDR1 MNHNS and CDR2 SASEGT come from the germline V gene. V gave up 8 bases and J gave up 0 bases, with 8 bases separating them. CDR3 coding DNA: TGTGCCAGCGTGATCGGCTCTGGGGCCAACGTCCTGACTTTC. This sequence encodes CASVIGSGANVLTF.

A word on this clone: One end of the junction varies from germline; a read error may be responsible. The chain joins TRBV18 to TRBJ1-5, with TRBD1 matching 7 bases. The length of the CDR3 is 14 residues. The germline V gene has CDR1 KGHSH and CDR2 LQKENI. CDR3 sequence reads: CASSPQGFGQPQHF. The CDR3 DNA follows: TGTGCCAGCTCGCCACAGGGGTTCGGTCAGCCCCAGCATTTT. The entire variable domain, with the rest obtained from reference TRBV18 and TRBJ1-5, is as follows: NAGVMQNPRHLVRRRGQEARLRCSPMKGHSHVYWYRQLPEEGLKFMVYLQKENIIDESGMPKERFSAEFPKEGPSILRIQQVVRGDSAAYFCASSPQGFGQPQHFGDGTRLSIL.

The chain employs TRBV6-1 and TRBJ1-2; D is perhaps TRBD1 (6 bases). The CDR3 covers 14 residues. Trimming shortened V by 5 bases and J by 2 bases, and 12 bases separated the two germline ends. Germline values: CDR1 MNHNS, CDR2 SASEGT. The CDR3 is CASSSGTTNYGYTF. The CDR3 coding sequence is TGTGCCAGCAGTTCCGGGACAACAAACTATGGCTACACCTTC.

This clone was picked up one time. The chain uses TRBV28 and TRBJ1-2; no firm D call. The CDR3 contains 13 residues. V lost 2 bases and J lost 4, with 8 bases in between. Looked up from germline, CDR1 is MDHEN and CDR2 is SYDVKM. The CDR3 is CASSLGVTYGYTF. In nucleotides, the CDR3 is TGTGCCAGCAGTTTAGGGGTTACCTATGGCTACACCTTC.

V gene TRBV7-8 combines with J gene TRBJ1-5; no reliable D call. Deletions cut 1 base from V and 5 bases from J, with 9 bases between. CDR1 and CDR2 from the germline V gene are SGHVS and FQNEAQ. The CDR3 runs to 14 residues. Here the CDR3 reads CASSLGLGHQPQHF. The DNA for the CDR3 is TGTGCCAGCAGCTTAGGACTGGGCCATCAGCCCCAGCATTTT.

This chain links TRBV9 with TRBJ1-2; TRBD1 matches at 8 bases. V gave up 4 bases and J gave up 4 bases; unmatched junction bases: 6. Germline CDR1 and CDR2: SGDLS and YYNGEE. The CDR3 length is 14 residues. The CDR3 nucleotides are TGTGCCAGCAGCCCAACAGGGGGAGCCTATGGCTACACCTTC. It is translated as CASSPTGGAYGYTF.

The chain recombines TRBV6-5 with TRBJ1-5; 10 bases fit TRBD1. Germline V lookup: CDR1 MNHEY, CDR2 SVGAGI. The CDR3 consists of 14 residues. With V trimmed by 7 bases and J by 5 bases, 5 bases remained unmatched. Written as DNA, the CDR3 is TGTGCCAGCACCCGACAGGGGGCGTATCAGCCCCAGCATTTT. Translation gives CASTRQGAYQPQHF.

The gene calls are TRBV4-1 and TRBJ2-3; TRBD2 aligns across 12 bases. The germline V gene has CDR1 MGHRA and CDR2 YSYEKL. This CDR3 spans 18 amino acids. The V and J ends lost 0 bases and 4 bases, in that order; junction bases with no gene match: 8. In nucleotides, the CDR3 is TGCGCCAGCAGCCAAGACCCCGGACTAGCGGGACGGGCAGATACGCAGTATTTT. Amino acids: CASSQDPGLAGRADTQYF.

This clone was detected only a few times. This chain links TRBV7-2 with TRBJ2-1; D is ambiguous. CDR1 and CDR2 (germline): SGHTA, FQGNSA. The CDR3 covers 15 residues. Trimming took 5 bases from V and 0 from J, leaving 11 bases between them. The CDR3 loop is CASSVDSVSYNEQFF. The CDR3 DNA is TGTGCCAGCAGCGTAGACTCTGTCTCCTACAATGAGCAGTTCTTC.

The chain has TRBV2 and TRBJ2-7; no clear D. Germline assignment: CDR1 SNHLY and CDR2 FYNNEI. This CDR3 spans 17 amino acids. V was trimmed by 0 bases and J by 1 base, leaving 16 bases between them. CDR3 DNA sequence: TGTGCCAGCAGTGAAGCTCCCCAGACGGCCTTTTCCTACGAGCAGTACTTC. The encoded protein is CASSEAPQTAFSYEQYF.

The rearrangement uses TRBV28 and TRBJ1-6; 8 nucleotides agree with TRBD1. The CDR3 spans 16 residues. The V gene's germline CDR1 is MDHEN and CDR2 SYDVKM. Unmatched junction bases numbered 9, after V lost 5 bases and J lost 6 bases. CDR3 DNA sequence: TGTGCCAGCAGTGTGCCGGGACAGGCTTCTAATTCACCCCTCCACTTT. Residues: CASSVPGQASNSPLHF.

The chain combines TRBV19 with TRBJ2-4, with D tentatively TRBD2 (6 bases). Germline V gene data show CDR1 as LNHDA and CDR2 as SQIVND (reference sequence). CDR3 length: 17 amino acids. V was shortened by 8 bases and J by 0 bases, with 20 bases between the two germline ends. The CDR3 region is CASSVGTSVLAKNIQYF. In nucleotides, the CDR3 is TGTGCCAGTTCCGTAGGGACTTCCGTTTTAGCCAAAAACATTCAGTACTTC.

About this clone: The same CDR3 can be traced to other DNA sequences in this sample. The chain carries TRBV6-1 and TRBJ1-2; 7 nucleotides match TRBD1. Germline trimming cut 4 bases from V and 8 bases from J; bases unmatched to any gene: 7. In germline, CDR1 is MNHNS, CDR2 SASEGT. There are 13 residues in the CDR3. CDR3 nucleotide sequence: TGTGCCAGCAGTGCGCAGGGGGGATACGGCTACACCTTC. This sequence encodes CASSAQGGYGYTF.

Many counts were recorded for this clone. The chain couples TRBV28 to TRBJ2-7, with 7 bases aligning to TRBD2. The trim removed 2 bases at V and 4 bases at J, leaving 8 bases unmatched. Germline V lookup: CDR1 MDHEN, CDR2 SYDVKM. The CDR3 is 15 amino acids. In nucleotides, the CDR3 is TGTGCCAGCAGTTTAAACGGTTGGCGGGGGTACGAGCAGTACTTC. Amino acids: CASSLNGWRGYEQYF.

The chain links TRBV5-1 to TRBJ1-2, with a weak D call TRBD1 (5 bases). The CDR3 is 15 amino acids. Trimming left V 3 bases short and J 0 bases short, with 12 bases between. Germline assignment: CDR1 SGHRS and CDR2 YFSETQ. DNA of the CDR3: TGCGCCAGCAGCTCACAGACAGCCGCTAACTATGGCTACACCTTC. Translating gives CASSSQTAANYGYTF.

This clone was picked up a small number of times. The rearrangement uses TRBV6-5 and TRBJ1-2, with D possibly being TRBD1 (6 bases). V gave up 6 bases and J gave up 4 bases, with 15 bases separating them. Germline V gene data show CDR1 as MNHEY and CDR2 as SVGAGI. CDR3 length: 14 residues. Written as DNA, the CDR3 is TGTGCCAGCAGAAACAGGGCCGACTCCTATGGCTACACCTTC. Residues: CASRNRADSYGYTF.

This clone came up once. V and J are TRBV28 and TRBJ1-5; D is uncertain. The CDR3 length is 14 residues. Germline V lookup: CDR1 MDHEN, CDR2 SYDVKM. V was trimmed by 5 bases and J by 4 bases, leaving 12 bases between them. CDR3 sequence: CASSQRSGNQPQHF. The DNA for the CDR3 is TGTGCCAGCAGTCAGCGCTCTGGAAATCAGCCCCAGCATTTT.